One sample yielded the 17 T cell receptor beta chains listed below, sequenced in a study of blood T cell repertoires in COVID-19. Produced via immunoSEQ multiplex PCR; TCRdb's table is partial and in-frame only. The sample includes about 180,000 clones, more than 85% of them seen just once. Sequenced sample: peripheral blood. All receptors come from a woman aged 30 to 39 with active or convalescent COVID-19.

The chain links TRBV23-1 to TRBJ2-7; TRBD1 matches at 7 bases. TRBV23-1 qualifies as an ORF whose function is uncertain. Trimming at V came to 0 bases and at J to 3 bases, leaving 2 bases not matched to a gene. This CDR3 region has 14 residues. This CDR3 reads CASSQSGQCYEQYF. As DNA, the CDR3 is TGCGCCAGCAGTCAATCGGGACAGTGCTACGAGCAGTACTTC.

The chain joins TRBV23-1 to TRBJ1-6, with D possibly TRBD1 on 5 matching bases. Being an ORF, TRBV23-1 has a function that is uncertain. CDR3 size: 15 residues. V lost 2 bases to trimming and J lost 6 bases, with 11 bases between them. CDR3 sequence: CASSQQGPVNSPLHF. The CDR3 coding sequence is TGCGCCAGCAGTCAACAGGGTCCGGTTAATTCACCCCTCCACTTT.

The chain carries TRBV14 and TRBJ2-3, with TRBD1 identical over 7 bases. Germline loops: CDR1 SGHDN, CDR2 FVKESK. The V segment lost 4 bases and the J segment 0 bases; nucleotides outside the gene matches: 4. The CDR3 has 15 amino acids. CDR3 in amino acids: CASSPGTESTDTQYF. CDR3 sequence (DNA): TGTGCCAGCAGCCCCGGGACAGAGAGCACAGATACGCAGTATTTT.

As to this clone: Additional DNA sequences in this sample encode the identical CDR3. This rearrangement joins TRBV5-1 to TRBJ2-1; no firm D call. V shed 4 bases and J shed 5 bases, with 4 bases lying between them. Germline V gene lookup returns CDR1 SGHRS and CDR2 YFSETQ. This CDR3 is 11 amino acids long. The CDR3 loop is CASSQNNEQFF. Here the CDR3 DNA reads TGCGCCAGCAGCCAGAACAATGAGCAGTTCTTC.

In DNA form, the CDR3 reads TGTGCCAGCAGTTCACTAATGAGCTCCTACGAGCAGTACTTC. This codes for CASSSLMSSYEQYF. This sequence joins TRBV27 and TRBJ2-7; no definite D call. Germline loops: CDR1 MNHEY, CDR2 SMNVEV (reference sequence). The CDR3 runs to 14 residues. V was trimmed by 4 bases and J by 0 bases, leaving 10 bases between them.

This chain links TRBV4-1 with TRBJ2-3, with 13 bases fitting TRBD2. The CDR3 runs 19 residues. Germline CDR1 is MGHRA and CDR2 is YSYEKL. With V trimmed by 0 bases and J by 8 bases, 14 bases remained unmatched. CDR3 protein: CASSQDPLVGLAGAVTQYF. In nucleotides, the CDR3 is TGCGCCAGCAGCCAAGACCCTCTAGTCGGACTAGCGGGAGCCGTTACGCAGTATTTT.

The chain employs TRBV5-1 and TRBJ1-1; a weak D match, TRBD1 (5 bases). Germline assignment: CDR1 SGHRS and CDR2 YFSETQ. V was clipped by 2 bases and J by 5 bases, with 16 bases between them. The CDR3 is 15 residues long. As DNA, the CDR3 is TGCGCCAGCAGCTTACCCGGGAGAGGGGCGACTGAAGCTTTCTTT. Amino acid sequence: CASSLPGRGATEAFF.

The chain combines TRBV7-8 with TRBJ2-5; 12 positions agree with TRBD2. The CDR3 is 15 residues long. CDR1 SGHVS and CDR2 FQNEAQ come from the germline V gene. Trimming took 2 bases from V and 2 from J; bases not matched to a gene: 0. CDR3 residues: CASSLLAGGQETQYF. The DNA for the CDR3 is TGTGCCAGCAGCTTACTAGCGGGGGGGCAAGAGACCCAGTACTTC.

V is TRBV14 and J is TRBJ2-7; TRBD1 matches 8 bases. Germline V gives CDR1 SGHDN, CDR2 FVKESK. There are 14 residues in the CDR3. Trimming at V came to 5 bases and at J to 3 bases, leaving 6 bases not matched to a gene. The CDR3 is CASSGRDRYYEQYF. The CDR3 DNA reads as TGTGCCAGCAGCGGCCGGGACAGGTACTACGAGCAGTACTTC.

The chain joins TRBV5-6 to TRBJ1-1; D gene unclear. The V end lost 4 bases, the J end lost 3 bases, and 13 bases lay between the germline ends. CDR3 length equals 14 residues. The germline gives CDR1 SGHDT, CDR2 YYEEEE. CDR3: CASSPTYGDTEAFF. In DNA, the CDR3 is TGTGCCAGCAGCCCCACGTACGGGGACACTGAAGCTTTCTTT.

The chain recombines TRBV27 with TRBJ2-7, with 7 bases aligning to TRBD2. The germline V gene encodes CDR1 MNHEY and CDR2 SMNVEV (reference sequence). The CDR3 is 14 residues long. With 3 bases clipped from V and 2 bases from J, the junction kept 4 bases outside the gene matches. The CDR3 sequence: CASSFRGVTYEQYF. The CDR3 DNA follows: TGTGCCAGCAGTTTTCGGGGGGTTACCTACGAGCAGTACTTC.

This chain joins TRBV4-1 and TRBJ2-2; D is possibly TRBD2 (5 bases). Trimming removed 4 bases at V and 1 base at J, with 13 bases between. Looked up from germline, CDR1 is MGHRA and CDR2 is YSYEKL. The CDR3 spans 16 residues. The CDR3 spells CASSPRGRGNTGELFF. For the CDR3, the DNA is TGCGCCAGCAGCCCCCGAGGCCGGGGGAACACCGGGGAGCTGTTTTTT.

The CDR3 DNA reads TGTGCCAGCAGTTACACAGCCACAGCAAACACCATATATTTT. It translates to CASSYTATANTIYF. The V gene is TRBV6-5, the J gene TRBJ1-3; D not resolved. Trimming shortened V by 2 bases and J by 6 bases, and 11 bases separated the two germline ends. This CDR3 contains 14 residues. Germline values: CDR1 MNHEY, CDR2 SVGAGI.

V usage is TRBV19 and J usage is TRBJ1-5; 7 bases align to TRBD1. This CDR3 has 15 residues. V lost 8 bases, J lost 5 bases, and 12 bases stayed unmatched. Per germline, CDR1 LNHDA and CDR2 SQIVND (reference sequence). In nucleotides, the CDR3 is TGTGCCAGTCTTGACCTCGGGACAGCCCATCAGCCCCAGCATTTT. Its protein product is CASLDLGTAHQPQHF.

V usage is TRBV7-9 and J usage is TRBJ2-3; TRBD2 might be the D (6 bases). This CDR3 is built from 16 residues. Looked up from germline, CDR1 is SEHNR and CDR2 is FQNEAQ (reference sequence). V was cut by 4 bases and J by 6 bases, with 20 bases left in between. In DNA form, the CDR3 reads TGTGCCAGCAGCTCTTCCTTCGGGAGACAACTGGATACGCAGTATTTT. Translating gives CASSSSFGRQLDTQYF.

The chain uses TRBV15 and TRBJ2-1; D remains ambiguous. This CDR3 is built from 16 residues. V gave up 0 bases and J gave up 7 bases, with 16 bases separating them. Germline V gene sequence: CDR1 LNHNV, CDR2 YYDKDF (reference sequence). The CDR3 reads CATSREGLSQRNEQFF. In nucleotides, the CDR3 is TGTGCCACCAGCAGAGAAGGTTTAAGTCAGCGTAATGAGCAGTTCTTC.

The chain employs TRBV7-9 and TRBJ1-2; no definite D call. V lost 5 bases and J 0 bases, leaving 10 bases between the germline ends. CDR3 length: 14 residues. CDR1 SEHNR and CDR2 FQNEAQ come from the germline V gene (reference sequence). The CDR3 coding sequence is TGTGCCAGCAGCGTACCCGGGACTAACTATGGCTACACCTTC. This translates into CASSVPGTNYGYTF.